Detailed here is one T cell receptor beta chain. The antigen remains undetermined. These data originate in a study of cytomegalovirus exposure and HLA in healthy donors. Whole-study context: Around 180 million T cells yielded 100 million or so unique TCR beta sequences in earlier analysis. Whole-study findings and limits: Several top significant clusters appeared, in a later analysis, to be linked to common viral pathogens.

60 Vbeta and 13 Jbeta primers were used in PCR. Sequencing was performed with immunoSEQ multiplex PCR; in TCRdb, only in-frame clones are kept and a portion is missing. The repertoire holds roughly 250,000 clones, with approximately 84% as singletons. The germline V and J ends were trimmed by 4 bases and 3 bases, with 10 bases remaining between them. Germline-derived CDR1 and CDR2 are SGHTA and FQGNSA. The CDR3 is 13 residues long. Specimen: PBMCs. This receptor was taken from a woman aged 40 to 55 in good health and CMV-seropositive. V usage is TRBV7-2 and J usage is TRBJ2-7, with D unclear. CDR3 sequence (DNA): TGTGCCAGCAGCTCATACATCAACTACGAGCAGTACTTC. Translated: CASSSYINYEQYF.